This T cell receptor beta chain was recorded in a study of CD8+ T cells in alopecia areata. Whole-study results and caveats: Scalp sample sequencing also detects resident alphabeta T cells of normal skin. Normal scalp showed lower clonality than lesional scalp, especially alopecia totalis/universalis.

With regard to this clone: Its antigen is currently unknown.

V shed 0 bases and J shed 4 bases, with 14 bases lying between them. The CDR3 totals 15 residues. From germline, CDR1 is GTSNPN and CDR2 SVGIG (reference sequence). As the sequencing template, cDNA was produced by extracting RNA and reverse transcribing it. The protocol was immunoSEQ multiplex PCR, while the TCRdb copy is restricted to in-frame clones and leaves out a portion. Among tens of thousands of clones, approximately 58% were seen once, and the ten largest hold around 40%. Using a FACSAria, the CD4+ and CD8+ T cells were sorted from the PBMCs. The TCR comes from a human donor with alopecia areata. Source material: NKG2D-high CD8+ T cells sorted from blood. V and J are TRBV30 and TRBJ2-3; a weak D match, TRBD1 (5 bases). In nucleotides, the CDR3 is TGTGCCTGGAGTGTGGTAGCAGGGTGGTCAGATACGCAGTATTTT. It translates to CAWSVVAGWSDTQYF.